Below are 27 T cell receptor beta chains sequenced from a single sample in a study of blood T cell repertoires in COVID-19. Measured with immunoSEQ multiplex PCR; TCRdb has only the in-frame clones, and not every one. The table records 200,000 or so clones, about 85% of them present only once. Sequenced material: PBMCs or T cells enriched from blood (not recorded which). These receptors all come from a man aged 30 to 45 who had recovered from COVID-19.

This clone was seen a few times. The chain uses TRBV28 and TRBJ1-1; D remains unclear. With 5 bases removed from V and 8 bases from J, the gap between germline ends came to 9 bases. Germline CDR1 reads MDHEN; CDR2 reads SYDVKM. This CDR3 is 11 amino acids long. CDR3 in amino acids: CASSASLEAFF. CDR3 in DNA: TGTGCCAGCAGTGCCTCACTAGAAGCTTTCTTT.

In the case of this clone: Other DNA sequences in this specimen translate into the identical CDR3. The gene calls are TRBV27 and TRBJ1-3; no clear D. The CDR3 spans 13 residues. V lost 2 bases and J lost 1, with 3 bases in between. Germline V gives CDR1 MNHEY, CDR2 SMNVEV (reference sequence). The CDR3 loop reads CASSLLSGNTIYF. CDR3 bases: TGTGCCAGCAGTTTACTTTCTGGAAACACCATATATTTT.

The genes are TRBV5-5 and TRBJ1-5; TRBD1 is a possible D gene (6 bases). This CDR3 has 15 residues. V dropped 1 base and J dropped 6 bases, with 14 bases sitting between them. The germline V gene encodes CDR1 SGHKS and CDR2 YYEKEE (reference sequence). CDR3 sequence reads: CASSLYTGPGQPQHF. Here the CDR3 DNA reads TGTGCCAGCAGCTTGTACACAGGGCCGGGTCAGCCCCAGCATTTT.

This CDR3 reads CAGRQGVTNTGELFF. The CDR3 nucleotides are TGCGCCGGAAGACAGGGGGTGACGAACACCGGGGAGCTGTTTTTT. The chain employs TRBV5-1 and TRBJ2-2; 9 bases match TRBD1. J was trimmed by 0 bases and V by 10 bases; bases with no gene match: 7. CDR3 length: 15 amino acids. The germline V gene has CDR1 SGHRS and CDR2 YFSETQ.

The rearrangement links TRBV6-4 to TRBJ2-3; a possible D gene is TRBD1 (6 bases). CDR3 size: 14 residues. Trimming took off 3 bases at V and 0 bases at J, with 7 bases between the two ends. Germline V gene sequence: CDR1 MRHNA, CDR2 SNTAGT. The CDR3 sequence: CASSEQGSTDTQYF. The CDR3 DNA reads TGTGCCAGCAGTGAACAGGGTAGCACAGATACGCAGTATTTT.

The V gene is TRBV13, the J gene TRBJ1-4; 9 positions agree with TRBD1. Germline V lookup: CDR1 PRHDT, CDR2 FYEKMQ (reference sequence). This CDR3 is 15 amino acids long. J was trimmed by 4 bases and V by 5 bases; bases with no gene match: 5. The CDR3, as DNA: TGTGCCAGCAGCACGAGACAGGGGGGTAATGAAAAACTGTTTTTT. Its protein is CASSTRQGGNEKLFF.

Regarding this clone: Different DNA sequences within this sample yield the same CDR3. The chain employs TRBV30 and TRBJ2-2; 9 nucleotides align to TRBD2. Germline trimming cut 5 bases from V and 1 base from J; bases unmatched to any gene: 5. The CDR3 extends over 15 amino acids. Germline lookup yields CDR1 GTSNPN and CDR2 SVGIG (reference sequence). CDR3 residues: CAWWGGGVNTGELFF. CDR3 sequence (DNA): TGTGCCTGGTGGGGCGGGGGGGTGAACACCGGGGAGCTGTTTTTT. The whole variable domain, remainder taken from reference TRBV30 and TRBJ2-2, is SQTIHQWPATLVQPVGSPLSLECTVEGTSNPNLYWYRQAAGRGLQLLFYSVGIGQISSEVPQNLSASRPQDRQFILSSKKLLLSDSGFYLCAWWGGGVNTGELFFGEGSRLTVL.

The gene calls are TRBV10-3 and TRBJ2-4; no clear D. The CDR3 has 19 residues. The ends were cut back, 4 bases at V and 0 bases at J, with 22 bases in the middle. The germline V gene encodes CDR1 ENHRY and CDR2 SYGVKD. CDR3 sequence (DNA): TGTGCCATCAGTGCTTTCCGACCTGCCTCTGGAGAAGCCAAAAACATTCAGTACTTC. It specifies CAISAFRPASGEAKNIQYF.

The chain joins TRBV7-9 to TRBJ1-2; D is undetermined. Germline CDR1 and CDR2: SEHNR and FQNEAQ (reference sequence). Trimming took 3 bases from V and 4 from J, leaving 9 bases between them. This CDR3 is 13 amino acids long. CDR3 protein: CASSFLGSYGYTF. DNA of the CDR3: TGTGCCAGCAGCTTTTTAGGGAGCTATGGCTACACCTTC. Complete variable domain (other parts from reference TRBV7-9 and TRBJ1-2): DTGVSQNPRHKITKRGQNVTFRCDPISEHNRLYWYRQTLGQGPEFLTYFQNEAQLEKSRLLSDRFSAERPKGSFSTLEIQRTEQGDSAMYLCASSFLGSYGYTFGSGTRLTVV.

In DNA, the CDR3 is TGTGCCAGCAGCTCCGGGGGGGGCAGGTCCTACGAGCAGTACTTC. It codes for CASSSGGGRSYEQYF. The chain is built from TRBV11-3 and TRBJ2-7; 8 nucleotides align to TRBD2. Germline loops: CDR1 SGHNT, CDR2 YENEEA. The trim removed 4 bases at V and 1 base at J, leaving 6 bases unmatched. This CDR3 spans 15 amino acids.

This chain links TRBV18 with TRBJ1-1; no firm D call. This CDR3 is 14 amino acids long. CDR1 and CDR2 (germline): KGHSH, LQKENI. V was cut by 3 bases and J by 2 bases, with 10 bases left in between. CDR3 residues: CASSPVHSNTEAFF. The CDR3 coding sequence is TGTGCCAGCTCACCGGTGCACTCCAACACTGAAGCTTTCTTT.

This clone was detected once. The chain joins TRBV20-1 to TRBJ2-4; no clear D. V lost 3 bases and J lost 5, with 8 bases in between. CDR3 length: 12 amino acids. The V gene's germline CDR1 is DFQATT and CDR2 SNEGSKA (reference sequence). Here the CDR3 DNA reads TGCAGTGCTAGTAATGCAGAAAACATTCAGTACTTC. This encodes CSASNAENIQYF.

A few counts support this clone. The chain employs TRBV30 and TRBJ1-1; D is unclear. The V end lost 3 bases, the J end lost 9 bases, and 11 bases lay between the germline ends. CDR1 and CDR2 (germline): GTSNPN, SVGIG (reference sequence). The CDR3 has 11 amino acids. CDR3 in DNA: TGTGCCTGGAGATTGGTAGCTAAAGCTTTCTTT. As protein: CAWRLVAKAFF.

This clone has a single count. The V gene is TRBV5-1, the J gene TRBJ2-3, with D unresolved. This CDR3 region has 13 residues. With 0 bases removed from V and 5 bases from J, the gap between germline ends came to 7 bases. The germline V gene encodes CDR1 SGHRS and CDR2 YFSETQ. Written as DNA, the CDR3 is TGCGCCAGCAGCTTGGCCCAGAAAGATACGCAGTATTTT. Residues: CASSLAQKDTQYF.

The rearrangement joins TRBV5-1 to TRBJ2-3; D not certain. Per the germline V gene, CDR1 is SGHRS and CDR2 is YFSETQ. The CDR3 covers 12 residues. The germline V and J ends were trimmed by 5 bases and 1 base, with 5 bases remaining between them. CDR3: CASRAGTDTQYF. The CDR3, as DNA: TGCGCCAGCAGAGCTGGCACAGATACGCAGTATTTT.

V and J are TRBV28 and TRBJ2-7, with TRBD2 matching over 8 bases. The CDR3 loop spans 15 amino acids. The junction had 6 bases not matched to a gene; V was cut back by 1 base and J by 4 bases. Germline CDR1 is MDHEN and CDR2 is SYDVKM. Here the CDR3 reads CASSLFRGGYYEQYF. The CDR3 bases are TGTGCCAGCAGTTTATTCCGGGGGGGGTATTACGAGCAGTACTTC. The whole variable domain, filled in from reference TRBV28 and TRBJ2-7, reads DVKVTQSSRYLVKRTGEKVFLECVQDMDHENMFWYRQDPGLGLRLIYFSYDVKMKEKGDIPEGYSVSREKKERFSLILESASTNQTSMYLCASSLFRGGYYEQYFGPGTRLTVT.

The chain recombines TRBV13 with TRBJ1-3, with a weak D call TRBD1 (6 bases). V lost 2 bases and J 0 bases, leaving 26 bases between the germline ends. There are 21 residues in the CDR3. Germline CDR1 and CDR2: PRHDT and FYEKMQ (reference sequence). CDR3 sequence (DNA): TGTGCCAGCAGCTTAAATGTGTGGACAGTGGAGCAGGGGTCCTCTGGAAACACCATATATTTT. It specifies CASSLNVWTVEQGSSGNTIYF.

The rearrangement joins TRBV6-2 or TRBV6-3 to TRBJ1-6; D may be TRBD1 (6 bases). Trimming removed 6 bases at V and 0 bases at J, with 18 bases between. The germline CDR1 and CDR2 sequences are MNHEY and SVGEGT. This CDR3 spans 18 amino acids. The CDR3 sequence is CASSLSTGWSSYNSPLHF. The CDR3 coding sequence is TGTGCCAGCAGCCTTTCGACAGGCTGGAGCTCCTATAATTCACCCCTCCACTTT.

The chain uses TRBV19 and TRBJ1-6, with D unresolved. This CDR3 is 15 amino acids long. CDR1 is LNHDA, CDR2 SQIVND, per germline (reference sequence). The V gene lost 7 bases and the J gene lost 4 bases, with 14 bases spanning the gap. The CDR3 loop is CASIDSGKYNSPLHF. The CDR3 bases are TGTGCCAGTATTGACTCGGGGAAGTATAATTCACCCCTCCACTTT.

This clone was picked up a small number of times. J is TRBJ1-4 and V is TRBV4-3; D is ambiguous. Germline V CDR1 and CDR2: LGHNA, YSLEER. The CDR3 length is 16 residues. The V gene lost 4 bases and the J gene lost 2 bases, with 14 bases spanning the gap. The CDR3 region is CASSRGEFATNEKLFF. As DNA, the CDR3 is TGCGCCAGCAGCCGTGGGGAGTTTGCGACTAATGAAAAACTGTTTTTT.

The J gene is TRBJ2-5, the V gene TRBV7-6; tentatively, D is TRBD2 (5 bases). V lost 1 base and J lost 5, with 17 bases in between. CDR1 and CDR2 (germline): SGHVS, FNYEAQ. The CDR3 is 16 amino acids. The chain's CDR3 is CASSLVGFGGAETQYF. As DNA, the CDR3 is TGTGCCAGCAGCTTAGTTGGTTTCGGAGGCGCGGAGACCCAGTACTTC. Filled out from reference TRBV7-6 and TRBJ2-5, the complete variable domain reads GAGVSQSPRYKVTKRGQDVALRCDPISGHVSLYWYRQALGQGPEFLTYFNYEAQQDKSGLPNDRFSAERPEGSISTLTIQRTEQRDSAMYRCASSLVGFGGAETQYFGPGTRLLVL.

Written as DNA, the CDR3 is TGTGCCAGCAGCTTCCACGGGCGGGAAGATACGCAGTATTTT. This encodes CASSFHGREDTQYF. The V gene is TRBV7-9, the J gene TRBJ2-3; weak D call: TRBD2 (6 bases). The CDR3 has 14 residues. From germline, CDR1 is SEHNR and CDR2 FQNEAQ (reference sequence). V was pared by 3 bases and J by 5 bases, with 12 bases between.

This clone was detected only a few times. The chain recombines TRBV7-9 with TRBJ1-2, with D possibly matching TRBD1 (6 bases). V was shortened by 8 bases and J by 4 bases, with 14 bases between the two germline ends. The CDR3 extends over 13 amino acids. Germline V gives CDR1 SEHNR, CDR2 FQNEAQ (reference sequence). In DNA form, the CDR3 reads TGTGCCAGCGGAAGGACAGTGTCCTATGGCTACACCTTC. It codes for CASGRTVSYGYTF.

The J gene is TRBJ1-2, the V gene TRBV10-3, with D maybe TRBD1 (5 bases). V lost 3 bases to trimming and J lost 14 bases, with 13 bases between them. CDR3 length: 11 amino acids. Looked up from germline, CDR1 is ENHRY and CDR2 is SYGVKD. The CDR3 protein is CAISDRAVLTF. The DNA of the CDR3 is TGTGCCATCAGTGACAGGGCCGTCCTGACCTTC.

The rearrangement joins TRBV28 to TRBJ2-2; 7 bases align to TRBD1. The V gene end was trimmed by 5 bases and the J gene end by 4 bases; junction bases not matched to a gene: 7. CDR1 is MDHEN and CDR2 is SYDVKM in the germline V gene. This CDR3 contains 15 residues. CDR3 nucleotide sequence: TGTGCCAGCAGTCACCGGGACAGACCCACCGGGGAGCTGTTTTTT. Translating it yields CASSHRDRPTGELFF.

The chain recombines TRBV28 with TRBJ2-1; 10 bases are a match to TRBD2. Germline V CDR1 and CDR2: MDHEN, SYDVKM. The CDR3 loop spans 14 amino acids. Losses at the gene ends were 5 bases for V and 3 bases for J; bases not matched to a gene: 1. CDR3 in DNA: TGTGCCAGCAGTCTAGCGGGAGACTACAATGAGCAGTTCTTC. Residues: CASSLAGDYNEQFF.

The chain combines TRBV9 with TRBJ2-2, with TRBD1 as a possible D gene (6 bases). The CDR3 length is 16 residues. Trimming removed 0 bases from V and 7 bases from J, with 16 bases in between. CDR1 and CDR2 (germline): SGDLS, YYNGEE. The CDR3 protein is CASSVVGTPGYGELFF. The CDR3 DNA follows: TGTGCCAGCAGCGTAGTTGGGACACCAGGCTACGGGGAGCTGTTTTTT.